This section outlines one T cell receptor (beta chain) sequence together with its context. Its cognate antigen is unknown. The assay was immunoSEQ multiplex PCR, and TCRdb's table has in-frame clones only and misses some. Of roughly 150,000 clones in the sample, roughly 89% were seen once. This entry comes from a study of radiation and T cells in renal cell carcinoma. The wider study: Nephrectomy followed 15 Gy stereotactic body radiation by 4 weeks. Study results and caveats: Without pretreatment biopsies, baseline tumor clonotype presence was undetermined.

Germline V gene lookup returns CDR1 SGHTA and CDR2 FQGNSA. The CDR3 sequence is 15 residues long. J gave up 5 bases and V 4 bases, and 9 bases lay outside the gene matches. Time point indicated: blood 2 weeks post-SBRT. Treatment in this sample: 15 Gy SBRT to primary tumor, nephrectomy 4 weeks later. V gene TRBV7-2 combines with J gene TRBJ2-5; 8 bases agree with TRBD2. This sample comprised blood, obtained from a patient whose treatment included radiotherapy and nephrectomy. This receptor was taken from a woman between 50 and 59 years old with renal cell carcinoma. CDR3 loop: CASSSNGGAGETQYF. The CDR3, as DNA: TGTGCCAGCAGCTCAAACGGGGGGGCCGGGGAGACCCAGTACTTC.